This TCR beta chain was retrieved from a study of cytomegalovirus exposure and HLA in healthy donors (dated by TCRdb to 2015 to 2018). About the study as a whole: According to a later analysis, the 120 or so validation repertoires were produced on the same platform as the 700 or so repertoires of the first cohort. A separate validation cohort of more than 100 different subjects was used in addition to the approximately 670-subject first cohort. To predict cytomegalovirus infection status, the study combined high-throughput TCR immunosequencing, statistical association of individual TCRs with disease status, and machine learning. The aim of the study was to test whether cataloging public T cell receptors could identify signatures of past pathogen exposure. Broad study findings and their caveats: All 120 or so repertoires were used to score co-occurrence in the validation cohort in a later analysis, because that analysis had no HLA typing for the cohort. In the study, roughly 160 TCR beta chains were listed as associated with cytomegalovirus. In vitro tests confirmed that a few of the cytomegalovirus-associated TCR beta chains recognize cytomegalovirus antigens. According to the authors, the approach could potentially be generalized to other disease states and immunological phenotypes. Most TCR sequences were observed very rarely across donors, whereas some public TCRs were present in many individuals. A later analysis found that TCRs clustered in the first cohort also tended to co-occur in the roughly 120 validation repertoires, with about 94% of cluster scores above 0. The classifier was reported to diagnose cytomegalovirus status with high specificity and sensitivity in both the original cohort and the validation cohort.

The CDR3 runs 15 amino acids, cysteine and phenylalanine included. CDR3 DNA is the only sequence kept; it has 45 bases, read in frame from the first base. The germline V gene sets CDR1 to MDHEN and CDR2 to SYDVKM. V trim: 3 bases; J trim: 2 bases; unmatched bases: 4. The library came from the immunoSEQ multiplex PCR assay. In the paper's pipeline: A statistical classification framework was built to diagnose cytomegalovirus status from the catalog of TCR beta chain sequences. As stored in TCRdb, this immuneACCESS dataset retains in-frame rearrangements with V and J assigned. A fraction of the clones does not appear; measured against another copy, unresolved V genes explain less than half of the discrepancy, and the remainder lacks a known reason. That table furnishes V, J and clone size, whereas the DNA furnished D and trimming. The sample records 300,000 to 400,000 clones, 70% to 90% of which are singletons. Approximately 0.86% of the sample belongs to the ten largest clones.

Donors formed part of the validation cohort, which comprised 120 subjects and was distinct from the first cohort of some 700 subjects. Remarks on this clone: Its antigen has not been determined. Base qualities are missing; no much larger clone stands one base away.

Recombination linked TRBV28 to TRBJ1-5, with TRBD1 matching 7 junction bases. The sequencing sample was made of PBMCs. The clonotype comes from a woman between 18 and 29 years old in good health and CMV-seronegative. This receptor has the CDR3 CASSLRQGGNQPQHF. The nucleotides read TGTGCCAGCAGTTTGAGGCAGGGGGGCAATCAGCCCCAGCATTTT.